This entry describes one T cell receptor (beta chain). As processed by the authors: Reference gene primer amplification yielded estimated nucleated cell counts. Measured with immunoSEQ multiplex PCR; TCRdb has only the in-frame clones, and not every one. V and J calls and clone size follow that table, whereas D and trimming were derived from the DNA. The table records approximately 140,000 clones, under 90% of them present only once. The CDR3 is 14 residues long. The ends were cut back, 2 bases at V and 3 bases at J, with 11 bases in the middle. The germline gives CDR1 GTSNPN, CDR2 SVGIG (reference sequence). The data derive from a study of blood T cell repertoires in COVID-19. At the level of the study: Acute and convalescent COVID-19 samples came from the United States, Italy and Spain. PBMCs, B-cell-depleted T cells, or T cells provided the cDNA or gDNA that made up the material.

Sequencing input: peripheral blood. The chain recombines TRBV30 with TRBJ2-1; D perhaps matches TRBD1 (6 bases). The source is a human donor in a cohort sampled during active COVID-19. CDR3 residues: CAWSPVQGYNEQFF. In nucleotides, the CDR3 is TGTGCCTGGAGTCCTGTACAGGGCTACAATGAGCAGTTCTTC. Supplemented by reference TRBV30 and TRBJ2-1, the full variable domain reads SQTIHQWPATLVQPVGSPLSLECTVEGTSNPNLYWYRQAAGRGLQLLFYSVGIGQISSEVPQNLSASRPQDRQFILSSKKLLLSDSGFYLCAWSPVQGYNEQFFGPGTRLTVL.